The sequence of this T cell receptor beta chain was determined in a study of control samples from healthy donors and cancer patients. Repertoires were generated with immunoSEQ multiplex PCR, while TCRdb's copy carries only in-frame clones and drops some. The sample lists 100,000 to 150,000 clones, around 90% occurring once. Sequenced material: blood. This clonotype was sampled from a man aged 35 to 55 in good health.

The CDR3 spells CASQTGAGNTIYF. CDR3 nucleotides: TGTGCCAGCCAGACAGGGGCTGGAAACACCATATATTTT. The chain employs TRBV28 and TRBJ1-3; 8 positions match TRBD1. CDR1 and CDR2 (germline): MDHEN, SYDVKM. Trimming at V came to 8 bases and at J to 2 bases, leaving 2 bases not matched to a gene. CDR3 length: 13 amino acids.